What follows are 21 T cell receptor beta chains derived from one specimen sequenced in a study of early T cells in non-severe SARS-CoV-2 infection. Via MiXCR, TCRdb re-called the 5' RACE reads, giving one row per CDR3 protein. The data show tens of thousands of distinct CDR3 sequences, approximately 10% seen once. Input material: whole blood. The receptor set was obtained from an adult who was a healthcare worker with PCR-confirmed SARS-CoV-2 infection or an uninfected control (not recorded which).

The chain has TRBV12-3 or TRBV12-4 and TRBJ2-3; D unresolved. Trimming pared 6 bases from V and 2 bases from J, leaving 15 bases between. This CDR3 comprises 15 residues. This chain's CDR3 is CASSLQTQLTDTQYF. The CDR3, as DNA: TGTGCCAGCAGCTTACAAACACAGCTCACAGATACGCAGTATTTT.

This clonotype has at least ten counts. V and J are TRBV6-1 and TRBJ2-3; D possibly corresponds to TRBD2 (6 bases). V gave up 1 base and J gave up 5 bases, with 10 bases separating them. The germline gives CDR1 MNHNS, CDR2 SASEGT. There are 14 residues in the CDR3. CDR3 sequence (DNA): TGTGCCAGCAGTGAAGGCGGGATGGTAGATACGCAGTATTTT. Amino acid sequence: CASSEGGMVDTQYF.

The CDR3 is CASSLLKGPGELFF. CDR3 bases: TGCGCCAGCAGCTTGCTGAAGGGCCCCGGGGAGCTGTTTTTT. The rearrangement uses TRBV5-1 and TRBJ2-2, with D unclear. This CDR3 region has 14 residues. Germline-derived CDR1 and CDR2 are SGHRS and YFSETQ. Trimming took off 1 base at V and 6 bases at J, with 10 bases between the two ends.

J is TRBJ2-6 and V is TRBV2; perhaps TRBD1 as D (5 bases). Trimming removed 8 bases at V and 0 bases at J, with 23 bases between. Germline values: CDR1 SNHLY, CDR2 FYNNEI. The CDR3 contains 19 residues. The CDR3 protein is CASLGRRQTNLSGANVLTF. The DNA for the CDR3 is TGTGCCAGCCTTGGAAGACGACAGACCAATCTCTCTGGGGCCAACGTCCTGACTTTC.

Here the CDR3 DNA reads TGTGCCAGCAGCGTAGATCGGGGGGAAAAACTGTTTTTT. The encoded protein is CASSVDRGEKLFF. The chain links TRBV9 to TRBJ1-4, with a possible D match to TRBD1 (5 bases). The CDR3 has 13 residues. Per germline, CDR1 SGDLS and CDR2 YYNGEE. V dropped 0 bases and J dropped 8 bases, with 8 bases sitting between them.

The chain employs TRBV7-9 and TRBJ1-5, with D hard to call. The CDR3 has 16 amino acids. V lost 2 bases, J lost 6 bases, and 17 bases lay in between. CDR1 and CDR2 from the germline V gene are SEHNR and FQNEAQ (reference sequence). The CDR3 sequence: CASSLSSPTVGQPQHF. The CDR3 DNA reads as TGTGCCAGCAGCTTAAGCTCACCGACCGTCGGTCAGCCCCAGCATTTT.

This clonotype was seen at least ten times. The CDR3 nucleotides read TGTGCCAGCAGTTACAAACAGGGGGCGGGCACTGAAGCTTTCTTT. Translated: CASSYKQGAGTEAFF. The chain recombines TRBV6-5 with TRBJ1-1; 9 bases are a match to TRBD1. Looked up from germline, CDR1 is MNHEY and CDR2 is SVGAGI. This CDR3 is built from 15 residues. Germline trimming cut 2 bases from V and 4 bases from J; bases unmatched to any gene: 5.

This clonotype has a handful of counts. The chain employs TRBV7-3 and TRBJ1-1, with a weak D call TRBD1 (6 bases). The CDR3 runs 14 residues. In germline, CDR1 is SGHTA, CDR2 FQGTGA. V lost 10 bases, J lost 0 bases, and 15 bases lay in between. CDR3 nucleotide sequence: TGTGCCATCAAGGAGGGGGGCATGAACACTGAAGCTTTCTTT. It translates to CAIKEGGMNTEAFF.

In its sample, this clonotype was seen many times. The chain employs TRBV7-8 and TRBJ2-3; D gene uncertain. The germline V gene has CDR1 SGHVS and CDR2 FQNEAQ. The CDR3 has 14 residues. Deletions cut 5 bases from V and 7 bases from J, with 16 bases between. The DNA for the CDR3 is TGTGCCAGCAGCCCCGGAAGGCAAAGCAATACGCAGTATTTT. Protein: CASSPGRQSNTQYF. The full variable domain, in which reference TRBV7-8 and TRBJ2-3 provide the parts outside the CDR3, is GAGVSQSPRYKVAKRGQDVALRCDPISGHVSLFWYQQALGQGPEFLTYFQNEAQLDKSGLPSDRFFAERPEGSVSTLKIQRTQQEDSAVYLCASSPGRQSNTQYFGPGTRLTVL.

The chain combines TRBV2 with TRBJ2-1, with D tentatively TRBD1 or TRBD2 (5 bases each). CDR3 length: 13 residues. V was cut by 8 bases and J by 8 bases, with 16 bases left in between. CDR1 is SNHLY, CDR2 FYNNEI, per germline. As DNA, the CDR3 is TGTGCCAGCTGGGGGACCCTCGGGGATGAGCAGTTCTTC. Translated, it gives CASWGTLGDEQFF.

The sample holds a few counts of this clonotype. The J gene is TRBJ1-2, the V gene TRBV24-1, with 8 positions matching TRBD1. The ends lost 3 bases at V and 4 bases at J; junction bases unmatched: 6. The CDR3 spans 15 residues. Germline CDR1 KGHDR, CDR2 SFDVKD. The CDR3, as DNA: TGTGCCACCAGTGATAATTACAGGGGGGCCTATGGCTACACCTTC. It specifies CATSDNYRGAYGYTF.

This clonotype turned up a few times. This chain links TRBV7-3 with TRBJ2-3; 9 nucleotides match TRBD1. J gave up 3 bases and V 4 bases, and 8 bases lay outside the gene matches. The CDR3 spans 16 residues. Per the germline V gene, CDR1 is SGHTA and CDR2 is FQGTGA. CDR3 DNA sequence: TGTGCCAGCAGCTGGACCGGGACAGGGAAGACAGATACGCAGTATTTT. This codes for CASSWTGTGKTDTQYF. Complete variable domain (other parts from reference TRBV7-3 and TRBJ2-3): GAGVSQTPSNKVTEKGKYVELRCDPISGHTALYWYRQSLGQGPEFLIYFQGTGAADDSGLPNDRFFAVRPEGSVSTLKIQRTERGDSAVYLCASSWTGTGKTDTQYFGPGTRLTVL.

The chain joins TRBV7-2 to TRBJ1-2; D remains unclear. The CDR3 has 11 amino acids. Looked up from germline, CDR1 is SGHTA and CDR2 is FQGNSA. The ends were cut back, 5 bases at V and 8 bases at J, with 9 bases in the middle. The CDR3 nucleotides read TGTGCCAGCAGCCCCAACGAAGGCTACACCTTC. This sequence encodes CASSPNEGYTF. Together with reference TRBV7-2 and TRBJ1-2, the CDR3 gives the full variable domain: GAGVSQSPSNKVTEKGKDVELRCDPISGHTALYWYRQSLGQGLEFLIYFQGNSAPDKSGLPSDRFSAERTGGSVSTLTIQRTQQEDSAVYLCASSPNEGYTFGSGTRLTVV.

This clonotype was seen many times. This rearrangement joins TRBV29-1 to TRBJ2-7; 12 positions match TRBD1. V shed 4 bases and J 6 bases; nucleotides not matched to a gene: 10. CDR1 and CDR2 from the germline V gene are SQVTM and ANQGSEA. The CDR3 runs 15 residues. The CDR3 loop is CSVAVQPGQGAEQYF. The CDR3 DNA sequence: TGCAGCGTTGCTGTACAACCGGGACAGGGGGCCGAGCAGTACTTC.

The chain is built from TRBV5-5 and TRBJ2-3; the D gene is possibly TRBD2 (7 bases). V lost 0 bases to trimming and J lost 7 bases, with 12 bases between them. Germline CDR1 reads SGHKS; CDR2 reads YYEKEE (reference sequence). The CDR3 is made up of 14 amino acids. The CDR3 is CASSLVGGTHTQYF. Written as DNA, the CDR3 is TGTGCCAGCAGCTTGGTGGGGGGGACACATACGCAGTATTTT.

CDR3 loop: CASSQYSTAPLGDTQYF. The CDR3 DNA reads as TGTGCCAGCAGCCAATACTCGACGGCCCCCCTAGGAGATACGCAGTATTTT. The chain is built from TRBV4-2 and TRBJ2-3; no definite D call. The ends were cut back, 2 bases at V and 5 bases at J, with 20 bases in the middle. CDR3 length: 17 residues. CDR1 is LGHNA, CDR2 YNFKEQ, per germline.

There are many counts of this clonotype. The chain employs TRBV5-1 and TRBJ1-6; TRBD1 aligns across 8 bases. The V gene's germline CDR1 is SGHRS and CDR2 YFSETQ. The CDR3 has 13 residues. J gave up 13 bases and V 0 bases, and 3 bases lay outside the gene matches. The CDR3 DNA follows: TGCGCCAGCAGCTTGGACAGGGGGTCTCCCCTCCACTTT. Protein sequence: CASSLDRGSPLHF. Filled out from reference TRBV5-1 and TRBJ1-6, the complete variable domain reads KAGVTQTPRYLIKTRGQQVTLSCSPISGHRSVSWYQQTPGQGLQFLFEYFSETQRNKGNFPGRFSGRQFSNSRSEMNVSTLELGDSALYLCASSLDRGSPLHFGNGTRLTVT.

Many counts were recorded for this clonotype. The genes are TRBV18 and TRBJ1-2; perhaps TRBD1 as D (5 bases). Germline CDR1 is KGHSH and CDR2 is LQKENI. The length of the CDR3 is 14 residues. Trimming took off 3 bases at V and 3 bases at J, with 11 bases between the two ends. CDR3 in amino acids: CASSPNGGDYGYTF. As DNA, the CDR3 is TGTGCCAGCTCACCCAACGGAGGGGACTATGGCTACACCTTC.

The sample holds a few counts of this clonotype. The genes are TRBV3-1 and TRBJ2-5; D is uncertain. Germline CDR1 and CDR2: LGHDT and YNNKEL (reference sequence). V lost 10 bases and J lost 3, with 27 bases in between. The CDR3 is 17 residues long. The CDR3 region is CATKGPGERWLKETQYF. The CDR3 nucleotides read TGTGCCACCAAAGGACCGGGCGAGAGGTGGTTAAAAGAGACCCAGTACTTC.

With respect to this clonotype: A much larger clonotype is one base distant, so this may be a read error. The rearrangement uses TRBV27 and TRBJ2-7, with unresolved D. The CDR3 runs 13 residues. CDR1 and CDR2 (germline): MNHEY, SMNVEV (reference sequence). The CDR3 region has the DNA TGTGCCAGCAGTCCCCGGTACTACTACGAGCGGTACTTC. Residues: CASSPRYYYERYF.

V usage is TRBV7-9 and J usage is TRBJ1-1; D is possibly TRBD1 (5 bases). V was shortened by 5 bases and J by 2 bases, with 15 bases between the two germline ends. The CDR3 length is 15 residues. CDR1 and CDR2 (germline): SEHNR, FQNEAQ (reference sequence). The CDR3 DNA reads as TGTGCCAGCAGCCGCATGGGGGGTATCAACACTGAAGCTTTCTTT. Amino acids: CASSRMGGINTEAFF.